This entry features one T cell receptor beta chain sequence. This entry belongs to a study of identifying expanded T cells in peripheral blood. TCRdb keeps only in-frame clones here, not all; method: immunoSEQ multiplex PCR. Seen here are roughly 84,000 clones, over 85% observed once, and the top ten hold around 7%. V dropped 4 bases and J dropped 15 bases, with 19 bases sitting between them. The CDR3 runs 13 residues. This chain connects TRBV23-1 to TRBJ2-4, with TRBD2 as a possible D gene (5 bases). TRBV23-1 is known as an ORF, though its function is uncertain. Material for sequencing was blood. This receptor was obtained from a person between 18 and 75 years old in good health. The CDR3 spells CASSRPPRNGGYF. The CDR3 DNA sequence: TGCGCCAGCAGTCGACCACCGAGGAACGGAGGGTACTTC.